These 13 T cell receptor beta chains originate from one sample sequenced in a study of control samples from healthy donors and cancer patients. TCRdb's table, derived via immunoSEQ multiplex PCR, lists solely in-frame clones and lacks some. The data show 100,000 to 150,000 clones, around 86% seen once. Material for sequencing was blood. These receptors were collected from a man aged 35 to 55 in good health.

This clone showed up many times. The chain combines TRBV6-5 with TRBJ1-3; D is unclear. CDR3 size: 14 residues. V was shortened by 2 bases and J by 0 bases, with 5 bases between the two germline ends. In germline, CDR1 is MNHEY, CDR2 SVGAGI. The DNA for the CDR3 is TGTGCCAGCAGTTACGACGGCTCTGGAAACACCATATATTTT. It translates to CASSYDGSGNTIYF.

This chain uses TRBV11-3 with TRBJ2-7, with a weak D call TRBD2 (5 bases). This CDR3 is 13 amino acids long. Germline lookup yields CDR1 SGHNT and CDR2 YENEEA. V was trimmed by 2 bases and J by 5 bases, leaving 10 bases between them. This chain's CDR3 is CASSLFPRDEQYF. DNA of the CDR3: TGTGCCAGCAGCTTATTCCCGCGGGACGAGCAGTACTTC.

The table lists this clone with a few counts. The V gene is TRBV18, the J gene TRBJ2-5; D gene ambiguous. The CDR3 is made up of 11 amino acids. The V gene lost 4 bases and the J gene lost 3 bases, with 3 bases spanning the gap. Germline assignment: CDR1 KGHSH and CDR2 LQKENI. CDR3 region: CASSQEETQYF. In DNA form, the CDR3 reads TGTGCCAGCTCACAAGAAGAGACCCAGTACTTC. Full variable domain (remainder filled in from reference TRBV18 and TRBJ2-5): NAGVMQNPRHLVRRRGQEARLRCSPMKGHSHVYWYRQLPEEGLKFMVYLQKENIIDESGMPKERFSAEFPKEGPSILRIQQVVRGDSAAYFCASSQEETQYFGPGTRLLVL.

The chain uses TRBV18 and TRBJ1-5; D ambiguous. V dropped 4 bases and J dropped 0 bases, with 7 bases sitting between them. This CDR3 spans 14 amino acids. Germline CDR1 reads KGHSH; CDR2 reads LQKENI. This chain's CDR3 is CASSLAASNQPQHF. The DNA of the CDR3 is TGTGCCAGCTCACTGGCAGCTAGCAATCAGCCCCAGCATTTT.

This chain connects TRBV7-9 to TRBJ2-5, with 11 positions matching TRBD2. With V trimmed by 1 base and J by 2 bases, 6 bases remained unmatched. This CDR3 has 17 residues. The germline V gene encodes CDR1 SEHNR and CDR2 FQNEAQ (reference sequence). CDR3 bases: TGTGCCAGCAGCTTAGAGGCTAGCGGGGGGCAACAAGAGACCCAGTACTTC. Its translation is CASSLEASGGQQETQYF.

About this clone itself: At one end, the junction sequence differs from germline, possibly due to a read error. The chain employs TRBV18 and TRBJ2-7; the match to TRBD1 covers 8 bases. The CDR3 contains 15 residues. CDR1 is KGHSH, CDR2 LQKENI, per germline. The DNA for the CDR3 is TGTGCCAGCTCACCCATCGGGACAGGAACCTATGAGCAGTACTTC. It codes for CASSPIGTGTYEQYF.

The chain has TRBV7-2 and TRBJ2-3; 9 positions agree with TRBD2. V lost 5 bases and J lost 2; bases outside the gene matches: 5. The germline CDR1 and CDR2 sequences are SGHTA and FQGNSA. The CDR3 contains 15 residues. The CDR3 protein is CASSISGGPTDTQYF. The CDR3 DNA reads as TGTGCCAGCAGCATTAGCGGGGGACCCACAGATACGCAGTATTTT.

The chain joins TRBV2 to TRBJ1-3, with D uncertain. This CDR3 has 12 residues. V dropped 3 bases and J dropped 4 bases, with 4 bases sitting between them. Germline lookup yields CDR1 SNHLY and CDR2 FYNNEI. The CDR3 region is CASSEGGNTIYF. The CDR3 DNA is TGTGCCAGCAGTGAGGGGGGAAACACCATATATTTT.

The chain combines TRBV7-6 with TRBJ2-1; 8 nucleotides agree with TRBD1. The CDR3 loop spans 15 amino acids. The germline V gene encodes CDR1 SGHVS and CDR2 FNYEAQ. The ends lost 5 bases at V and 4 bases at J; junction bases unmatched: 7. Written as DNA, the CDR3 is TGTGCCAGCAGCCCATCCGGGACAGGTTACAATGAGCAGTTCTTC. This translates into CASSPSGTGYNEQFF.

Regarding this clone: Additional DNA sequences in this sample encode the identical CDR3. Here the CDR3 DNA reads TGTGCCAGCAGCCAAGTAGAGACCCAGTACTTC. Translated: CASSQVETQYF. J is TRBJ2-5 and V is TRBV3-1 (or the pseudogene TRBV3-2), with unresolved D. CDR3 length equals 11 residues. The V end lost 1 base, the J end lost 4 bases, and 1 base lay between the germline ends. Germline V CDR1 and CDR2: LGHDT, YNNKEL (reference sequence).

This chain joins TRBV12-2 and TRBJ2-3; TRBD2 reflects the table's D call only, with no check against the DNA. TRBV12-2 is a listed pseudogene. This CDR3 has 17 residues. The CDR3 nucleotides are TGTGCAAGTCGCTTAGGCACTCTAGCGGGGGGTCAAGATACGCAGTATTTT. It is translated as CASRLGTLAGGQDTQYF.

The gene calls are TRBV18 and TRBJ1-5, with D maybe TRBD1 (5 bases). V lost 0 bases and J 0 bases, leaving 9 bases between the germline ends. CDR1 is KGHSH and CDR2 is LQKENI in the germline V gene. The CDR3 runs to 16 residues. CDR3 sequence reads: CASSPPGANSNQPQHF. CDR3 bases: TGTGCCAGCTCACCACCTGGGGCAAATAGCAATCAGCCCCAGCATTTT.

The chain combines TRBV2 with TRBJ1-5; unclear D gene. There are 14 residues in the CDR3. Germline assignment: CDR1 SNHLY and CDR2 FYNNEI. Deletions cut 1 base from V and 1 base from J, with 5 bases between. The DNA of the CDR3 is TGTGCCAGCAGTGAAGGTGCGAGCAATCAGCCCCAGCATTTT. Residues: CASSEGASNQPQHF.